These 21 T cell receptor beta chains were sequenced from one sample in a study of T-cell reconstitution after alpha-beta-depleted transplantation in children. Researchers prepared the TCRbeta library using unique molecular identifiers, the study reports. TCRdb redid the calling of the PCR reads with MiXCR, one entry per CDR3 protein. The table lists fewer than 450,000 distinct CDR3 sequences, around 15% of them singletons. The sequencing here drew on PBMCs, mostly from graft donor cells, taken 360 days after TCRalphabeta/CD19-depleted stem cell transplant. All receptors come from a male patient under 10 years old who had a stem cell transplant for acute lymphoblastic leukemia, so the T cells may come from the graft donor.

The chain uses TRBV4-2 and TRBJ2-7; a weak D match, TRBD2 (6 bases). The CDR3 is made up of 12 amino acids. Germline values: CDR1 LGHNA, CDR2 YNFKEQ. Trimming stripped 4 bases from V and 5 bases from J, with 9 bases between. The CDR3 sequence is CASSRGGDEQYF. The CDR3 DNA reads TGTGCCAGCAGCCGCGGAGGGGACGAGCAGTACTTC.

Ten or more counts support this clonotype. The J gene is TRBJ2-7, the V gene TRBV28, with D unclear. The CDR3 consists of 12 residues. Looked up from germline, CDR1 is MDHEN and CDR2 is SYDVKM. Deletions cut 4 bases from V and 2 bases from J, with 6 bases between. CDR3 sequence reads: CASSSLPYEQYF. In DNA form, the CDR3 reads TGTGCCAGCAGTTCCCTACCCTACGAGCAGTACTTC.

The CDR3 sequence: CASSFIAGQETQYF. CDR3 DNA sequence: TGTGCCAGCAGCTTTATAGCGGGACAAGAGACCCAGTACTTC. V gene TRBV7-2 combines with J gene TRBJ2-5; 8 nucleotides line up with TRBD2. The CDR3 covers 14 residues. The V gene end was trimmed by 3 bases and the J gene end by 2 bases; junction bases not matched to a gene: 2. The germline V gene has CDR1 SGHTA and CDR2 FQGNSA.

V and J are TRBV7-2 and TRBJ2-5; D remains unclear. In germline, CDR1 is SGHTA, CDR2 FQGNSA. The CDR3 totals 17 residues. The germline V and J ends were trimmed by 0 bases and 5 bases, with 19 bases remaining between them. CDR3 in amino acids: CASSLAPLTKASETQYF. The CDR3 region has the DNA TGTGCCAGCAGCTTAGCCCCACTTACTAAGGCGTCGGAGACCCAGTACTTC.

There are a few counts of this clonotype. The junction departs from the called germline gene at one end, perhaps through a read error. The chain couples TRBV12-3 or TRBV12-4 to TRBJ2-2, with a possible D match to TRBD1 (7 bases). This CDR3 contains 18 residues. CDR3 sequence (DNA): TGTGCCATCAGTTTAATCAGGGGGAATAGCGGGAACACCGGGGAGCTGTTTTTT. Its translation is CAISLIRGNSGNTGELFF.

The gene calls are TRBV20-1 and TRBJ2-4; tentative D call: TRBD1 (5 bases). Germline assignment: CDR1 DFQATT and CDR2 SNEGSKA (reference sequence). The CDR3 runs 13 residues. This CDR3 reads CSPRDLAKNIQYF. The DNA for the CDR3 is TGCAGCCCCAGGGATCTAGCCAAAAACATTCAGTACTTC.

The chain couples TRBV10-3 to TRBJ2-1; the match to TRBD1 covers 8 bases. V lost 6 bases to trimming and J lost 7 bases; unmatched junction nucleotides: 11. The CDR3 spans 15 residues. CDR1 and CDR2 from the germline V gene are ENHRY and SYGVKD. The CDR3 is CAIRLDRALGNEQFF. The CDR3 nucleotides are TGTGCCATCAGGCTGGACAGGGCCTTAGGGAATGAGCAGTTCTTC.

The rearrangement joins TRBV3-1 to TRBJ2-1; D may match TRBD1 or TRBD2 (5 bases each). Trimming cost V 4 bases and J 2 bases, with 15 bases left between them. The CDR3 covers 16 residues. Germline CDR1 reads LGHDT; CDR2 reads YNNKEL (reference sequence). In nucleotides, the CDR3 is TGTGCCAGCAGCCCGTCGCCGGGACGGGCCTACAATGAGCAGTTCTTC. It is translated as CASSPSPGRAYNEQFF.

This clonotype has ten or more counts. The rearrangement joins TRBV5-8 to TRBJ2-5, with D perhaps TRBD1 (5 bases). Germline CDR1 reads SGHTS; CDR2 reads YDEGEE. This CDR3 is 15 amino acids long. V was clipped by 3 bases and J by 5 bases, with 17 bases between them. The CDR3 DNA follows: TGTGCCAGCAGCTCCGGAATTCGCAGGGTGGAGACCCAGTACTTC. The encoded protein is CASSSGIRRVETQYF.

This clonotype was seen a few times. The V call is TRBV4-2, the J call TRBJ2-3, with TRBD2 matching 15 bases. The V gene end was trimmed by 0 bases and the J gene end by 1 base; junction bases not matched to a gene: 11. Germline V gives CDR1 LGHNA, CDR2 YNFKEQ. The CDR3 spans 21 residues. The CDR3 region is CASSQEGTGTSGRFGTDTQYF. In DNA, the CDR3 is TGTGCCAGCAGCCAAGAAGGAACCGGGACTAGCGGGAGGTTCGGCACAGATACGCAGTATTTT.

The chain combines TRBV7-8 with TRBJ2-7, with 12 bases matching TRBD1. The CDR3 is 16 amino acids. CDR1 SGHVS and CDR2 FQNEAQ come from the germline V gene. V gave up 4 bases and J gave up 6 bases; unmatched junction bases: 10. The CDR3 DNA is TGTGCCAGCAGCTCGCCCACCGGGACAGGGGGCGGCGAGCAGTACTTC. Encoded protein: CASSSPTGTGGGEQYF.

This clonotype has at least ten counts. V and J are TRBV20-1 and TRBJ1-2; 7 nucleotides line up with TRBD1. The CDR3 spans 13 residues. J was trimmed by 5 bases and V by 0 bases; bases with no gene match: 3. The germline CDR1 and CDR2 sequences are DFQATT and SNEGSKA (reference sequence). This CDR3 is CSARDTGAYGYTF. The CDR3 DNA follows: TGCAGTGCTAGAGATACAGGGGCGTATGGCTACACCTTC.

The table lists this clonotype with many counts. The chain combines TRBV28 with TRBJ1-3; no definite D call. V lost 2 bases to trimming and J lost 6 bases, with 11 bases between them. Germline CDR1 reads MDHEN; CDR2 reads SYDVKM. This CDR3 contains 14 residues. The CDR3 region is CASSLESGPNTIYF. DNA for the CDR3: TGTGCCAGCAGTTTAGAGTCAGGTCCAAACACCATATATTTT.

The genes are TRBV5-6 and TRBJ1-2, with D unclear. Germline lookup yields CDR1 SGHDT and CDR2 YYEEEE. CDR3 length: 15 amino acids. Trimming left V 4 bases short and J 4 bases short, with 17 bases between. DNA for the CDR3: TGTGCCAGCAGCCCGCCGCCCGGAGGCGGCTATGGCTACACCTTC. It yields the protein CASSPPPGGGYGYTF.

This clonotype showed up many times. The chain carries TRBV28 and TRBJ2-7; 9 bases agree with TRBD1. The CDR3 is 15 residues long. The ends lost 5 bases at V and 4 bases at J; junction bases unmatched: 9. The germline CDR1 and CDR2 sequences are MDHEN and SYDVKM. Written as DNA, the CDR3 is TGTGCCAGCAGTCGAGAGGAGACAGGGGGATACGAGCAGTACTTC. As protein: CASSREETGGYEQYF.

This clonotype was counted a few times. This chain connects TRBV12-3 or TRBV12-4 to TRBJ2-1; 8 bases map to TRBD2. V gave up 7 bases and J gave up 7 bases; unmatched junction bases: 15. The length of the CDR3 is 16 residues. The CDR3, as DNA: TGTGCCAGCACCCTACGGGGGGGCGGGAGTATGAATGAGCAGTTCTTC. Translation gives CASTLRGGGSMNEQFF.

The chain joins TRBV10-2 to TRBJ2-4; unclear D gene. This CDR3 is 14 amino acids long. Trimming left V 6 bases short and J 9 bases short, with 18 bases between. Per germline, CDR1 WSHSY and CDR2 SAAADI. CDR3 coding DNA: TGCGCCAGCAGGTATAATGGAAGAGGCAGCATTCAGTACTTC. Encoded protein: CASRYNGRGSIQYF.

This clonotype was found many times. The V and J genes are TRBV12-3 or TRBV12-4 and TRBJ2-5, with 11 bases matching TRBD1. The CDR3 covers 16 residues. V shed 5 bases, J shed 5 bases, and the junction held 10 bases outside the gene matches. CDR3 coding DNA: TGTGCCAGCAGTCCAGACCGGGACAGGGGGGTTGAGACCCAGTACTTC. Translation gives CASSPDRDRGVETQYF.

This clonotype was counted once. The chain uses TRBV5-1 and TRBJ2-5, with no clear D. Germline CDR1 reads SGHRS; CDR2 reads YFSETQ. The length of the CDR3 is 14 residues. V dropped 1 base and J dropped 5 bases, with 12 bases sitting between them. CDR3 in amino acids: CASSLTRARETQYF. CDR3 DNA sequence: TGCGCCAGCAGCTTGACAAGGGCCAGGGAGACCCAGTACTTC.

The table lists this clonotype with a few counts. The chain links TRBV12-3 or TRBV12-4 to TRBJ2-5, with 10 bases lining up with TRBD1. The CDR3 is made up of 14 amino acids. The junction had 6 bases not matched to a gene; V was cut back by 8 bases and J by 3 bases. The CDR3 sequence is CASATGTGEETQYF. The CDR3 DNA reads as TGTGCCAGCGCCACCGGGACAGGGGAAGAGACCCAGTACTTC.

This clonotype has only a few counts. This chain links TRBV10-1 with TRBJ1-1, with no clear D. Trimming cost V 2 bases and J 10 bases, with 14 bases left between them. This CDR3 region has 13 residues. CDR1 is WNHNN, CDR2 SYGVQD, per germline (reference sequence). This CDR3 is CASSEVLGLGAFF. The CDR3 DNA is TGCGCCAGCAGTGAGGTCTTAGGACTCGGAGCTTTCTTT.